The 8 T cell receptor beta chains presented below share a single source sample, sequenced in a study of T cells after yellow fever vaccination. TCRdb called the 5' RACE reads again in MiXCR, with one record for every CDR3 protein. The table lists about 330,000 distinct CDR3 sequences, roughly 8.6% of them singletons, with under 20% in the top ten. The input for sequencing was PBMCs, taken roughly seven weeks after the first yellow fever vaccination. Source of these receptors: a man aged 18 to 29 who received the YFV17D yellow fever vaccine.

V usage is TRBV5-4 and J usage is TRBJ2-1; D is tentatively TRBD1 or TRBD2 (8 bases each). The CDR3 spans 18 residues. V dropped 7 bases and J dropped 9 bases, with 32 bases sitting between them. Germline V gene data show CDR1 as SGHNT and CDR2 as YYREEE (reference sequence). DNA of the CDR3: TGTGCCAGCGGGACAGGAGCTTCGGGGGGGGGCCCAATGGGTGAGCAGTTCTTC. This codes for CASGTGASGGGPMGEQFF.

This chain links TRBV7-3 with TRBJ1-1; D is possibly TRBD1 (6 bases). V lost 4 bases and J 4 bases, leaving 10 bases between the germline ends. CDR3 size: 13 residues. In germline, CDR1 is SGHTA, CDR2 FQGTGA. CDR3 sequence: CASSSGTLTEAFF. The CDR3 DNA is TGTGCCAGCAGCTCCGGGACACTCACTGAAGCTTTCTTT.

Only a few counts were recorded for this clonotype. The chain combines TRBV7-6 with TRBJ2-5, with D possibly being TRBD2 (6 bases). Trimming removed 3 bases from V and 8 bases from J, with 16 bases in between. Germline CDR1 and CDR2: SGHVS and FNYEAQ. The CDR3 extends over 14 amino acids. The CDR3 DNA sequence: TGTGCCAGCAGCTTCACACGGACTACCCCAACCCAGTACTTC. Amino acids: CASSFTRTTPTQYF.

This clonotype was detected only a few times. The V gene is TRBV4-3, the J gene TRBJ1-5; unclear D gene. The CDR3 covers 17 residues. Trimming left V 0 bases short and J 0 bases short, with 12 bases between. CDR1 and CDR2 (germline): LGHNA, YSLEER. This CDR3 is CASSQDPYSDSNQPQHF. In DNA form, the CDR3 reads TGCGCCAGCAGCCAAGACCCCTACAGCGATAGCAATCAGCCCCAGCATTTT.

The CDR3 coding sequence is TGTGCCAGCAGTCTCAGTGGGGTAGCGAACCTCCACTTT. Translation gives CASSLSGVANLHF. This chain uses TRBV28 with TRBJ1-6; D is uncertain. CDR3 size: 13 residues. Germline loops: CDR1 MDHEN, CDR2 SYDVKM. Trimming took off 5 bases at V and 15 bases at J, with 17 bases between the two ends.

This clonotype was seen more than once but under ten times. The chain uses TRBV7-6 and TRBJ2-7; TRBD1 matches 9 bases. Losses at the gene ends were 5 bases for V and 3 bases for J; bases not matched to a gene: 8. The CDR3 has 15 amino acids. Germline V gives CDR1 SGHVS, CDR2 FNYEAQ. This CDR3 reads CASSAGQGIVYEQYF. The CDR3 DNA is TGTGCCAGCAGCGCGGGACAGGGCATCGTCTACGAGCAGTACTTC. Full variable domain (rest looked up from reference TRBV7-6 and TRBJ2-7): GAGVSQSPRYKVTKRGQDVALRCDPISGHVSLYWYRQALGQGPEFLTYFNYEAQQDKSGLPNDRFSAERPEGSISTLTIQRTEQRDSAMYRCASSAGQGIVYEQYFGPGTRLTVT.

The chain combines TRBV15 with TRBJ1-6, with D perhaps TRBD1 (6 bases). The V and J ends lost 5 bases and 6 bases respectively, with 14 bases between them. This CDR3 has 15 residues. Germline CDR1 is LNHNV and CDR2 is YYDKDF (reference sequence). The CDR3 nucleotides read TGTGCCACCAGCCCCCGACAGGTGCCTAATTCACCCCTCCACTTT. The encoded protein is CATSPRQVPNSPLHF.

V usage is TRBV20-1 and J usage is TRBJ2-1; no reliable D call. Per the germline V gene, CDR1 is DFQATT and CDR2 is SNEGSKA (reference sequence). The length of the CDR3 is 12 residues. Trimming took 0 bases from V and 7 from J, leaving 7 bases between them. CDR3 nucleotide sequence: TGCAGTGCTAGAGATCTGGGAAATGAGCAGTTCTTC. As protein: CSARDLGNEQFF.